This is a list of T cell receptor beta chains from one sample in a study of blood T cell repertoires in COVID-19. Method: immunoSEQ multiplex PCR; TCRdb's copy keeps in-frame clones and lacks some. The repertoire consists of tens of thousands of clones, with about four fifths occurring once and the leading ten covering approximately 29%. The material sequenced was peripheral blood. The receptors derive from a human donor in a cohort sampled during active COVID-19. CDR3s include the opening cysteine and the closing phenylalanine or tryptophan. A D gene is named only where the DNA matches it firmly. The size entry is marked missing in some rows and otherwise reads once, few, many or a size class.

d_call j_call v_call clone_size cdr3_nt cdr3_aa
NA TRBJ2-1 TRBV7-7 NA TGTGCCAGCAGCCCAAATAGGGGATCCTACAATGAGCAGTTCTTC CASSPNRGSYNEQFF
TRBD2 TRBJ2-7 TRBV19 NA TGTGCCAGTACCCAGGGGGAAACTAGCGGGGGCCGCAGCTCCTACGAGCAGTACTTC CASTQGETSGGRSSYEQYF
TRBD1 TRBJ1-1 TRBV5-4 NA TGTGCCAGCAGCCTCCGGACAGGCTGGGGGGCTGAAGCTTTCTTT CASSLRTGWGAEAFF
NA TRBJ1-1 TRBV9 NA TGTGCCAGCAGCGTAGAAGGGGCGCGGAACACTGAAGCTTTCTTT CASSVEGARNTEAFF
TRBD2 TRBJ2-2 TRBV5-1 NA TGCGCCAGCAGCAAACTAGCGGGGGGAACGAACACCGGGGAGCTGTTTTTT CASSKLAGGTNTGELFF
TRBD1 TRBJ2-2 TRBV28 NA TGTGCCAGCGGGACGACAGGGAAGAACACCGGGGAGCTGTTTTTT CASGTTGKNTGELFF
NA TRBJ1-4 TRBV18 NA TGTGCCAGCTCACCGGGGGCAAATAATGAAAAACTGTTTTTT CASSPGANNEKLFF
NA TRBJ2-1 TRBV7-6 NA TGTGCCAGCAGCTGGAGGGGGGGCGGGAATGAGCAGTTCTTC CASSWRGGGNEQFF
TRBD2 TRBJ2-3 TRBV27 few TGTGCCAGCAGTTTATTATCTAGCGGGGGGCGGCACACAGATACGCAGTATTTT CASSLLSSGGRHTDTQYF
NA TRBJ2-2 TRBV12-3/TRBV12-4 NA TGTGCCAGCAGCCGAGGGAACACCGGGGAGCTGTTTTTT CASSRGNTGELFF
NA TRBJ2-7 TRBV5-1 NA TGCGCCAGCAGCTTGGCGGAGGGACCCTACGAGCAGTACTTC CASSLAEGPYEQYF
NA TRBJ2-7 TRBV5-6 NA TGTGCCAGCAACCTGGACATGACCTACGAGCAGTACTTC CASNLDMTYEQYF
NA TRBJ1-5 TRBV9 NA TGTGCCAGCAGCCCGGGGGGGTACAGCAATCAGCCCCAGCATTTT CASSPGGYSNQPQHF
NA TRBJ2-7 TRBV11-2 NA TGTGCCAGCAGCTTAGGGCCGAGAGGAATCTACTACGAGCAGTACTTC CASSLGPRGIYYEQYF
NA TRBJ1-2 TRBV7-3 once TGTGCCAGCAGCGAACAGGGCGGATATGGCTACACCTTC CASSEQGGYGYTF
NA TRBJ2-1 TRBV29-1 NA TGCAGCGTTGAGGGGGGACAGATAGTTTACAATGAGCAGTTCTTC CSVEGGQIVYNEQFF
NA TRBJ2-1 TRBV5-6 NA TGTGCCAGCAGCTTCCGCAGGGGTAATGAGCAGTTCTTC CASSFRRGNEQFF
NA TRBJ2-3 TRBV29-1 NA TGCAGCGTTGGTCAGGGAAGCACAGATACGCAGTATTTT CSVGQGSTDTQYF
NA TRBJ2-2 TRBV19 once TGTGCCAGTACTACAGGGTTCTCCGGGGAGCTGTTTTTT CASTTGFSGELFF
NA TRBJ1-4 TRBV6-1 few TGTGCCAGCAGTGAATATTTCCGTCGGGAAAAACTGTTTTTT CASSEYFRREKLFF
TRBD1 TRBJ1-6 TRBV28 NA TGTGCCAGCATCCAGGAGGGGGCTGGGAATTCACCCCTCCACTTT CASIQEGAGNSPLHF
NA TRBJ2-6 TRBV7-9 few TGTGCCATCCAGAGGGGGGGAAGCTCTGGGGCCAACGTCCTGACTTTC CAIQRGGSSGANVLTF
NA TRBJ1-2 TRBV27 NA TGTGCCAGCAGTCCAGGGTATCGAAATGGCTACACCTTC CASSPGYRNGYTF
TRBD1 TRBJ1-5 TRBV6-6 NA TGTGCCAGCAGTCGCCCAGACAGGGGATTTAATCAGCCCCAGCATTTT CASSRPDRGFNQPQHF
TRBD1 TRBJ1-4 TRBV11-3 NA TGTGCCAGCCGGGACAGCAATAATGAAAAACTGTTTTTT CASRDSNNEKLFF
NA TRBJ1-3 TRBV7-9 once TGTGCCAGCAGCCGCCCCACAGGGTCTTTAGACACCATATATTTT CASSRPTGSLDTIYF
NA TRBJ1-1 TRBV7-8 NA TGTGCCAGCAGCTCCCTTGAGGGTACCACTGAAGCTTTCTTT CASSSLEGTTEAFF